This T cell receptor beta chain was identified during a study of blood T cell repertoires in COVID-19. In the study overall: Both acute and convalescent COVID-19 samples were obtained from the United States, Italy and Spain. T cells, B-cell-depleted T cells, or PBMCs supplied cDNA or gDNA.

As processed by the authors: Reference gene primer amplification gave estimated nucleated cell counts. Here immunoSEQ multiplex PCR was the method, and the copy in TCRdb shows in-frame clones only, minus some. V and J calls and clone size are given by that table; D and trimming were obtained from the DNA. The table records about 33,000 clones, 78% of them present only once. Germline assignment: CDR1 PRHDT and CDR2 FYEKMQ (reference sequence). The CDR3 has 13 amino acids. V shed 5 bases and J shed 7 bases, with 15 bases lying between them. The chain combines TRBV13 with TRBJ2-7; weak D call: TRBD2 (5 bases). The TCR was taken from a man older than 75 with acute or convalescent COVID-19. The sequenced sample consisted of peripheral blood. CDR3 nucleotide sequence: TGTGCCAGCAGCCTTTTCCACACGGGAGAGCAGTACTTC. This codes for CASSLFHTGEQYF.